One and the same sample provided the 17 T cell receptor beta chains below, sequenced in a study of CD8 T cells in ankylosing spondylitis. Using its own MiXCR run on the 5' RACE reads, TCRdb lists one record per CDR3 protein. The table includes about 170,000 distinct CDR3 sequences, approximately 16% detected once. Source material: blood, either unsorted or a sorted T cell fraction (not recorded which). These receptors all come from a male donor with ankylosing spondylitis or in good health (not recorded which).

The V gene is TRBV20-1, the J gene TRBJ1-5; D gene ambiguous. This CDR3 has 12 amino acids. Trimming pared 1 base from V and 4 bases from J, leaving 5 bases between. Germline lookup yields CDR1 DFQATT and CDR2 SNEGSKA (reference sequence). CDR3 coding DNA: TGCAGTGCTAGAGCTTCGAATCAGCCCCAGCATTTT. Its protein product is CSARASNQPQHF.

This clonotype showed up many times. V usage is TRBV27 and J usage is TRBJ2-1, with TRBD2 identical over 13 bases. Per germline, CDR1 MNHEY and CDR2 SMNVEV (reference sequence). J gave up 7 bases and V 6 bases, and 3 bases lay outside the gene matches. This CDR3 comprises 14 residues. In nucleotides, the CDR3 is TGTGCCAGCAGACTAGCGGGAGGGCTTAATGAGCAGTTCTTC. Its protein is CASRLAGGLNEQFF.

This clonotype has a count of ten or more. This chain links TRBV5-1 with TRBJ2-7; maybe TRBD1 (5 bases). Trimming cost V 1 base and J 5 bases, with 16 bases left between them. Germline CDR1 is SGHRS and CDR2 is YFSETQ. CDR3 length equals 15 residues. The CDR3 DNA follows: TGCGCCAGCAGCTTGACAGGAGCCCGCAGGGACGAGCAGTACTTC. Residues: CASSLTGARRDEQYF.

V gene TRBV28 combines with J gene TRBJ2-3; 8 bases line up with TRBD1. V was pared by 3 bases and J by 1 base, with 9 bases of the junction left unmatched. CDR3 length: 17 amino acids. CDR1 is MDHEN and CDR2 is SYDVKM in the germline V gene. In DNA, the CDR3 is TGTGCCAGCAGTTTTTCACAGGGGGTCGAAGGCACAGATACGCAGTATTTT. It specifies CASSFSQGVEGTDTQYF.

This clonotype has ten or more counts. The CDR3 loop reads CSAGGGRTTYNEQFF. For the CDR3, the DNA is TGCAGTGCCGGTGGGGGAAGGACTACGTACAATGAGCAGTTCTTC. The rearrangement uses TRBV20-1 and TRBJ2-1; D perhaps matches TRBD2 (6 bases). The germline CDR1 and CDR2 sequences are DFQATT and SNEGSKA (reference sequence). V lost 6 bases, J lost 4 bases, and 19 bases lay in between. The CDR3 spans 15 residues.

This chain joins TRBV11-2 and TRBJ2-7; D possibly corresponds to TRBD2 (6 bases). The germline CDR1 and CDR2 sequences are SGHAT and FQNNGV. Trimming pared 0 bases from V and 2 bases from J, leaving 14 bases between. This CDR3 comprises 16 residues. The CDR3 loop reads CASSLDGGIATYEQYF. The CDR3 coding sequence is TGTGCCAGCAGCTTAGATGGCGGGATTGCCACCTACGAGCAGTACTTC.

DNA for the CDR3: TGTACCTGCTGTTTACGGACTAGCGGGAGTCTTCGGACCGGGGAGCTGTTTTTT. It is translated as CTCCLRTSGSLRTGELFF. The chain employs TRBV3-1 and TRBJ2-2; 13 bases map to TRBD2. This CDR3 has 18 amino acids. Germline CDR1 is LGHDT and CDR2 is YNNKEL (reference sequence).

The CDR3 sequence: CASSLESGLAKNIQYF. In DNA form, the CDR3 reads TGCGCCAGCAGCTTGGAATCCGGCCTAGCCAAAAACATTCAGTACTTC. V and J are TRBV5-1 and TRBJ2-4; no reliable D call. The ends were cut back, 0 bases at V and 0 bases at J, with 10 bases in the middle. Germline assignment: CDR1 SGHRS and CDR2 YFSETQ. The CDR3 length is 16 residues.

There are many counts of this clonotype. This rearrangement joins TRBV20-1 to TRBJ2-5; D is unclear. CDR1 DFQATT and CDR2 SNEGSKA come from the germline V gene (reference sequence). Trimming pared 7 bases from V and 0 bases from J, leaving 9 bases between. This CDR3 is 12 amino acids long. The DNA of the CDR3 is TGCAGTGTATCCCCGTACCAAGAGACCCAGTACTTC. Residues: CSVSPYQETQYF.

This clonotype was seen more than once but under ten times. The chain links TRBV28 to TRBJ2-1; 8 nucleotides align to TRBD1. Germline V gene lookup returns CDR1 MDHEN and CDR2 SYDVKM. J was trimmed by 7 bases and V by 6 bases; bases with no gene match: 11. This CDR3 comprises 15 residues. The CDR3 nucleotides are TGTGCCAGCAGACATGGACAGGGATCAAGTAATGAGCAGTTCTTC. Translating it yields CASRHGQGSSNEQFF.

The chain is built from TRBV6-5 and TRBJ2-6, with 9 bases fitting TRBD1. Germline values: CDR1 MNHEY, CDR2 SVGAGI. With 4 bases clipped from V and 1 base from J, the junction kept 5 bases outside the gene matches. The CDR3 extends over 17 amino acids. The CDR3 loop is CASSSPGQGSGANVLTF. Written as DNA, the CDR3 is TGTGCCAGCAGTTCCCCGGGACAGGGTTCTGGGGCCAACGTCCTGACTTTC.

Details on this clonotype: A much larger clonotype is one base distant, so this may be a read error. The V gene is TRBV27, the J gene TRBJ2-2; TRBD2 agrees at 7 bases. Germline values: CDR1 MNHEY, CDR2 SMNVEV (reference sequence). Trimming removed 7 bases from V and 6 bases from J; junction bases left unmatched: 11. The CDR3 has 15 amino acids. CDR3 in DNA: TGTGCCAGCAACCCTACGGCGGCGGGGGCCGGGGAGCTGTTTTTT. Amino acids: CASNPTAAGAGELFF.

This clonotype appeared a few times. The chain carries TRBV10-3 and TRBJ2-5; 14 bases map to TRBD2. Germline CDR1 and CDR2: ENHRY and SYGVKD. This CDR3 is 15 amino acids long. V shed 7 bases, J shed 4 bases, and the junction held 5 bases outside the gene matches. DNA for the CDR3: TGTGCCATCAAGGGACTAGCGGGAGAGGGAGAGACCCAGTACTTC. This sequence encodes CAIKGLAGEGETQYF.

The chain recombines TRBV5-1 with TRBJ2-4, with D unclear. V was shortened by 0 bases and J by 0 bases, with 13 bases between the two germline ends. This CDR3 has 17 amino acids. Germline assignment: CDR1 SGHRS and CDR2 YFSETQ. CDR3 sequence reads: CASSLGASRAAKNIQYF. As DNA, the CDR3 is TGCGCCAGCAGCTTGGGGGCGTCCCGCGCAGCCAAAAACATTCAGTACTTC.

This clonotype has just a few counts. V and J are TRBV7-9 and TRBJ1-1; 7 nucleotides match TRBD1. Germline V gene sequence: CDR1 SEHNR, CDR2 FQNEAQ (reference sequence). The CDR3 has 11 residues. V gave up 5 bases and J gave up 8 bases; unmatched junction bases: 2. CDR3 residues: CASSPTGEAFF. DNA for the CDR3: TGTGCCAGCAGCCCGACAGGGGAAGCTTTCTTT.

Only one count was recorded for this clonotype. The rearrangement links TRBV28 to TRBJ2-1; D is ambiguous. Between the trimmed V and J ends, which lost 6 bases and 3 bases, there was a span of 12 bases. The germline gives CDR1 MDHEN, CDR2 SYDVKM. The CDR3 covers 14 residues. The CDR3 DNA reads TGTGCCAGCAGCCCGCCGCGGAACTACAATGAGCAGTTCTTC. Amino acid sequence: CASSPPRNYNEQFF.

This clonotype was recorded at least ten times. CDR3 nucleotide sequence: TGCAGTGGACTCTGGGGGGGTAACTATGGCTACACCTTC. Its protein product is CSGLWGGNYGYTF. The J gene is TRBJ1-2, the V gene TRBV20-1; D might be TRBD1 (5 bases). Trimming stripped 7 bases from V and 1 base from J, with 13 bases between. Germline V CDR1 and CDR2: DFQATT, SNEGSKA (reference sequence). The CDR3 is 13 residues long.